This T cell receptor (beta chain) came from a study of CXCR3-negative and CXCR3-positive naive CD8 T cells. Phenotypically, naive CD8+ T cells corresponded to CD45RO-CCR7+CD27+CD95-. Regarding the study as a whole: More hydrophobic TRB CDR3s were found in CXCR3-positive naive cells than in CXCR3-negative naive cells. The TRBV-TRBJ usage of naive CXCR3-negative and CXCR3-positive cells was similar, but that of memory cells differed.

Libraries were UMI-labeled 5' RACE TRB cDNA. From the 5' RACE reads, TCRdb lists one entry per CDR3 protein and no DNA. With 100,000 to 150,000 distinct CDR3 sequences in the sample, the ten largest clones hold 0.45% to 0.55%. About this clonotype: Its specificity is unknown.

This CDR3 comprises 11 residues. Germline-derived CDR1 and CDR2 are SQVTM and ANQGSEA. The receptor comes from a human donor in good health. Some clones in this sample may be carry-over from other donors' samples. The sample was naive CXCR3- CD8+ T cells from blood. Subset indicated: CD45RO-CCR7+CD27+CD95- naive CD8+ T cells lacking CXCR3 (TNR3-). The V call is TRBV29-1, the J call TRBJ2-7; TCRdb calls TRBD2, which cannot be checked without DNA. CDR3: CSAGWGYEQYF.